Listed below are T cell receptor beta chains from one sample, sequenced in a study of T-cell reconstitution after alpha-beta-depleted transplantation in children. TCRdb redid the calling of the PCR reads with MiXCR, one entry per CDR3 protein. The repertoire includes some 460,000 distinct CDR3 sequences, around 15% of them detected once, and roughly 29% sits in the top ten. The sequencing here drew on PBMCs, mostly from graft donor cells, taken 360 days after TCRalphabeta/CD19-depleted stem cell transplant. Receptors were obtained from a boy younger than two who had a stem cell transplant for Wiskott-Aldrich syndrome, so the T cells may come from the graft donor. Each CDR3 is given with its conserved first and last residue. Fields, in order: clone size, J gene, D gene, V gene, CDR3 DNA, CDR3 protein. A D gene is named only where the DNA matches it firmly. A clone size is listed for some rows: how often the clone was seen (once, few, many), or a class if it is expanded.

few,TRBJ2-5,TRBD1,TRBV10-3,TGTGCCACCGGGGACAGGGAGCGAGAGACCCAGTACTTC,CATGDRERETQYF
-,TRBJ2-7,-,TRBV5-1,TGCGCCAGCGCTCCACAACCAAACTCCTACGAGCAGTACTTC,CASAPQPNSYEQYF
few,TRBJ1-5,TRBD1,TRBV12-3/TRBV12-4,TGTGCCAGCAGTAAAGGGGACAGGGGTAATCAGCCCCAGCATTTT,CASSKGDRGNQPQHF
few,TRBJ2-1,-,TRBV7-2,TGTGCCAGCAGCTCCCGGTCAGGGTTTTACAATGAGCAGTTCTTC,CASSSRSGFYNEQFF
-,TRBJ2-4,-,TRBV6-1,TGTGCCAGCAGTGGACAGAGGCTAGCCAAAAACATTCAGTACTTC,CASSGQRLAKNIQYF
few,TRBJ2-2,-,TRBV10-2,TGCGCCAGCAATGGGATGAGGGACACCGGGGAGCTGTTTTTT,CASNGMRDTGELFF
-,TRBJ1-1,-,TRBV6-2/TRBV6-3,TGTGCCAGCAGTGACAGTGGTGACACTGAAGCTTTCTTT,CASSDSGDTEAFF
-,TRBJ1-4,-,TRBV5-1,TGCGCCAGCAGCTTGGTAACAGGGAGAAATGAAAAACTGTTTTTT,CASSLVTGRNEKLFF
few,TRBJ1-5,-,TRBV10-3,TGTGCCATCAGCCGACAAGGGGATCAGCCCCAGCATTTT,CAISRQGDQPQHF
few,TRBJ2-6,TRBD2,TRBV7-9,TGTGCCAGCAGCTTAGTGCGGGGGGTCTCTGGGGCCAACGTCCTGACTTTC,CASSLVRGVSGANVLTF